The rows below give T cell receptor beta chains drawn from one sample of a study of cytomegalovirus exposure and HLA in healthy donors. TCRdb's table, derived via immunoSEQ multiplex PCR, lists solely in-frame clones and lacks some. The table lists some 190,000 clones, 82% of them singletons. Sample: PBMCs. The receptors originated from a man aged 40-55 years in good health and CMV-seronegative. The CDR3 runs from the conserved cysteine through the conserved F or W. The D gene is left open where the match is weak. Clone size is not always given. Where it is, it says once, few, many or a class for expanded clones.

J: TRBJ2-2; D: .; V: TRBV5-6; size: .; DNA: TGTGCCAGCAGCTTGTCCCCGACTTTAACGAGGACCGGGGAGCTGTTTTTT; CDR3: CASSLSPTLTRTGELFF
J: TRBJ1-1; D: .; V: TRBV29-1; size: .; DNA: TGCAGCTTGATACAGGGTTTCAACACTGAAGCTTTCTTT; CDR3: CSLIQGFNTEAFF
J: TRBJ2-7; D: TRBD2; V: TRBV5-6; size: few; DNA: TGTGCCAGCAGCCAGGGACTAGGAGCGGGCGAGCAGTACTTC; CDR3: CASSQGLGAGEQYF
J: TRBJ2-7; D: TRBD1; V: TRBV28; size: .; DNA: TGTGCCATCCAAGGACAGGGTGCCCACGAGCAGTACTTC; CDR3: CAIQGQGAHEQYF
J: TRBJ2-3; D: .; V: TRBV6-5; size: .; DNA: TGTGCCAGCAGTTACGCTAGTTCTAGCACAGATACGCAGTATTTT; CDR3: CASSYASSSTDTQYF
J: TRBJ1-2; D: .; V: TRBV7-2; size: .; DNA: TGTGCCAGCAGCTTAGCGAACAGGAGGGACGGGGTCTATGGCTACACCTTC; CDR3: CASSLANRRDGVYGYTF
J: TRBJ2-5; D: .; V: TRBV6-1; size: .; DNA: TGTGCCAGCAGTGATTTGGTGGGGGGGGCGGGTTCCCAAGAGACCCAGTACTTC; CDR3: CASSDLVGGAGSQETQYF
J: TRBJ1-2; D: TRBD1; V: TRBV14; size: .; DNA: TGTGCCAGCAGCCAAGATCTTGGGAACAGGGGTGGCTACACCTTC; CDR3: CASSQDLGNRGGYTF
J: TRBJ1-1; D: .; V: TRBV7-3; size: .; DNA: TGTGCCAGCAGCCCAGGGTTGCTGAACACTGAAGCTTTCTTT; CDR3: CASSPGLLNTEAFF
J: TRBJ1-4; D: .; V: TRBV7-2; size: .; DNA: TGTGCCAGCAGTCGAGGATCAACTAATGAAAAACTGTTTTTT; CDR3: CASSRGSTNEKLFF
J: TRBJ2-1; D: .; V: TRBV2; size: .; DNA: TGTGCCAGCAGCGCCCAGGGGCTCCGCAATGAGCAGTTCTTC; CDR3: CASSAQGLRNEQFF
J: TRBJ2-3; D: TRBD2; V: TRBV18; size: .; DNA: TGTGCCAGTCAAAGCGGGAGTACAGATACGCAGTATTTT; CDR3: CASQSGSTDTQYF
J: TRBJ2-7; D: .; V: TRBV4-3; size: few; DNA: TGCGCCAGCAGCTCAGGGTATGGGCAGAACTCCTACGAGCAGTACTTC; CDR3: CASSSGYGQNSYEQYF
J: TRBJ1-2; D: TRBD1; V: TRBV7-2; size: .; DNA: TGTGCCAGCAGCTTACACAGGGGTGCTAACTATGGCTACACCTTC; CDR3: CASSLHRGANYGYTF
J: TRBJ2-5; D: TRBD2; V: TRBV7-9; size: .; DNA: TGTTCCAGCAGCTTAGTAACTAGCGGGGGGACCCAGTTCACCCAGTACTTC; CDR3: CSSSLVTSGGTQFTQYF
J: TRBJ1-1; D: .; V: TRBV27; size: .; DNA: TGTGCCAGCAGTTTAACAGGGTATATGAACACTGAAGCTTTCTTT; CDR3: CASSLTGYMNTEAFF
J: TRBJ1-1; D: .; V: TRBV5-6; size: .; DNA: TGTGCCAGCAGCCCAGTAGACAGGCGAAGAAACACTGAAGCTTTCTTT; CDR3: CASSPVDRRRNTEAFF
J: TRBJ2-1; D: TRBD1; V: TRBV30; size: .; DNA: TGTGCCTGGAAAGAAACAGGGGGGAATGAGCAGTTCTTC; CDR3: CAWKETGGNEQFF
J: TRBJ2-7; D: TRBD1; V: TRBV5-5; size: .; DNA: TGTGCCAGCAGCTTGGTTGACAGGGGAAGCTACGAGCAGTACTTC; CDR3: CASSLVDRGSYEQYF
J: TRBJ2-7; D: .; V: TRBV4-1; size: .; DNA: TGCGCCAGCAGCCAAGACCCCCTCTACGAGCAGTACTTC; CDR3: CASSQDPLYEQYF
J: TRBJ1-1; D: .; V: TRBV9; size: few; DNA: TGTGCCAGCAGCGCGACAGGGAACACTGAAGCTTTCTTT; CDR3: CASSATGNTEAFF
J: TRBJ2-5; D: TRBD2; V: TRBV7-8; size: .; DNA: TGTGCCAGCAGCTTAGTAGCTAGCGGGAGGGCTGTGGAGACCCAGTACTTC; CDR3: CASSLVASGRAVETQYF
J: TRBJ2-7; D: TRBD2; V: TRBV28; size: .; DNA: TGTGCCAGCAGTTTTGGGCGGGAGGGTCCCGAGCAGTACTTC; CDR3: CASSFGREGPEQYF
J: TRBJ1-2; D: TRBD1; V: TRBV29-1; size: few; DNA: TGCAGCGGGGGACAGGGCCCGTATGGCTACACCTTC; CDR3: CSGGQGPYGYTF
J: TRBJ1-2; D: TRBD1; V: TRBV18; size: once; DNA: TGTGCCAGCTCCACAACCGGGACAGGGAACTATGGCTACACCTTC; CDR3: CASSTTGTGNYGYTF
J: TRBJ2-2; D: TRBD2; V: TRBV9; size: .; DNA: TGTGCCAGCAGCAGGACTAGCGGGAGTACCCGGGAGCTGTTTTTT; CDR3: CASSRTSGSTRELFF
J: TRBJ1-2; D: .; V: TRBV7-2; size: .; DNA: TGTGCCAGCAGCATAGGACAGCCTCTTTATGGCTACACCTTC; CDR3: CASSIGQPLYGYTF
J: TRBJ1-5; D: .; V: TRBV28; size: .; DNA: TGTGCCAGCAGAGCGGGGTTTCAGCCCCAGCATTTT; CDR3: CASRAGFQPQHF
J: TRBJ1-2; D: .; V: TRBV6-5; size: .; DNA: TGTGCCAGCAGTTACCAGGAAGGCCTCTATGGCTACACCTTC; CDR3: CASSYQEGLYGYTF
J: TRBJ1-5; D: .; V: TRBV6-5; size: .; DNA: TGTGCCAGCAGTTACTCGGGGACTAGTAGCAATCAGCCCCAGCATTTT; CDR3: CASSYSGTSSNQPQHF
J: TRBJ1-1; D: .; V: TRBV7-9; size: .; DNA: TGTGCCAGCAGCTTAGAGAAGGGGACCGGGAGGTTGAACACTGAAGCTTTCTTT; CDR3: CASSLEKGTGRLNTEAFF
J: TRBJ2-7; D: TRBD1; V: TRBV2; size: .; DNA: TGTGCCAGCAACCGACAGGGGATGTACGAGCAGTACTTC; CDR3: CASNRQGMYEQYF
J: TRBJ2-1; D: .; V: TRBV11-2; size: once; DNA: TGTGCCAGCAGCCCCATTAAACCGCTGTTCTATCTAGAGCAGTTCTTC; CDR3: CASSPIKPLFYLEQFF
J: TRBJ2-7; D: TRBD2; V: TRBV2; size: .; DNA: TGTGCCAAAACGAGGGTGCTAGCGGGAGGGTACGAGCAGTACTTC; CDR3: CAKTRVLAGGYEQYF
J: TRBJ1-1; D: TRBD1; V: TRBV18; size: .; DNA: TGTGCCAGCTCACCCCCCGGAGGAGGGGGCGCTTACACTGAAGCTTTCTTT; CDR3: CASSPPGGGGAYTEAFF
J: TRBJ2-7; D: TRBD2; V: TRBV7-7; size: .; DNA: TGTGCTAGCAGCTTAGGGAGCGGGACTGCCTACGAGCAGTACTTC; CDR3: CASSLGSGTAYEQYF
J: TRBJ2-1; D: .; V: TRBV9; size: .; DNA: TGTGCCAGCAGCGTAACGGGAGGGGACAGTAATGAGCAGTTCTTC; CDR3: CASSVTGGDSNEQFF
J: TRBJ2-7; D: TRBD1; V: TRBV7-9; size: .; DNA: TGTGCCAGCACCGGGGACAGGGTACGGTACGAGCAGTACTTC; CDR3: CASTGDRVRYEQYF
J: TRBJ2-3; D: TRBD2; V: TRBV6-5; size: once; DNA: TGTGCCAGCAGTTCTAGCGGGGGGGCCACAGATACGCAGTATTTT; CDR3: CASSSSGGATDTQYF
J: TRBJ2-5; D: TRBD1; V: TRBV29-1; size: few; DNA: TGCAGCGTTGAAGGGGAGGACAGGGTAGAGACCCAGTACTTC; CDR3: CSVEGEDRVETQYF
J: TRBJ2-2; D: .; V: TRBV12-5; size: .; DNA: TGTGCTAGTGGTTTGCCCGGGGACGGGGAGCTGTTTTTT; CDR3: CASGLPGDGELFF
J: TRBJ1-4; D: TRBD1; V: TRBV2; size: few; DNA: TGTGCCAGCAGTCGCCAGGGGGCGATTAATGAAAAACTGTTTTTT; CDR3: CASSRQGAINEKLFF
J: TRBJ2-7; D: TRBD2; V: TRBV7-2; size: .; DNA: TGTGCCAGCAGCGCAGGACTAGCGGGAGGCTACGAGCAGTACTTC; CDR3: CASSAGLAGGYEQYF
J: TRBJ2-7; D: TRBD1; V: TRBV4-2; size: .; DNA: TGTGCCAGCAGCCACCCGGGACAGGGTTCCTACGAGCAGTACTTC; CDR3: CASSHPGQGSYEQYF
J: TRBJ1-4; D: TRBD1; V: TRBV5-1; size: .; DNA: TGCGCCAGCAGCCTAGCGGGACAGGGGAGTGAAAAACTGTTTTTT; CDR3: CASSLAGQGSEKLFF
J: TRBJ2-3; D: .; V: TRBV7-3; size: .; DNA: TGTGCCAGCACCCTCGCCGGTAGCACAGATACGCAGTATTTT; CDR3: CASTLAGSTDTQYF
J: TRBJ2-5; D: .; V: TRBV11-3; size: .; DNA: TGTGCCAGCAGCTTAGCGCGGGATCAGAAGACCCAGTACTTC; CDR3: CASSLARDQKTQYF
J: TRBJ1-4; D: .; V: TRBV6-1; size: .; DNA: TGTGCCAGCAGTGAAGCAGGCGGAGGCGAAAAACTGTTTTTT; CDR3: CASSEAGGGEKLFF
J: TRBJ2-3; D: TRBD1; V: TRBV19; size: .; DNA: TGTGCCAGTAGTCATTACTACCGGGACAGGGACACAGATACGCAGTATTTT; CDR3: CASSHYYRDRDTDTQYF
J: TRBJ2-5; D: TRBD2; V: TRBV6-6; size: .; DNA: TGTGCCAGCAGTTACATAGCGGGGGCCCAAGAGACCCAGTACTTC; CDR3: CASSYIAGAQETQYF
J: TRBJ2-1; D: TRBD2; V: TRBV5-1; size: .; DNA: TGCGCCAGCAGCTTTAGCGGGAGTCTCGATGAGCAGTTCTTC; CDR3: CASSFSGSLDEQFF
J: TRBJ1-1; D: .; V: TRBV28; size: .; DNA: TGTGCCAGCAGTTTACGGGGAGGCCCCACTGAAGCTTTCTTT; CDR3: CASSLRGGPTEAFF
J: TRBJ2-7; D: TRBD2; V: TRBV7-2; size: .; DNA: TGTGCCAGCAGCTTAGAGGGACTAGCGGCCCCCGGGGAGCAGTACTTC; CDR3: CASSLEGLAAPGEQYF
J: TRBJ2-1; D: .; V: TRBV5-1; size: .; DNA: TGCGCCAGCAGCTTGCCCGACATACAGCAAATCAATGAGCAGTTCTTC; CDR3: CASSLPDIQQINEQFF
J: TRBJ2-2; D: TRBD2; V: TRBV5-1; size: .; DNA: TGCGCCAGCAGCTACGGACTAGCGAACACCGGGGAGCTGTTTTTT; CDR3: CASSYGLANTGELFF
J: TRBJ1-4; D: .; V: TRBV5-1; size: .; DNA: TGCGCCAGCAGCCTCGGGGGAGGTGATGAAAAACTGTTTTTT; CDR3: CASSLGGGDEKLFF
J: TRBJ2-1; D: .; V: TRBV7-2; size: .; DNA: TGTGCCAGCAGCTCGGATCAGAGAGGCGAGCAGTTCTTC; CDR3: CASSSDQRGEQFF